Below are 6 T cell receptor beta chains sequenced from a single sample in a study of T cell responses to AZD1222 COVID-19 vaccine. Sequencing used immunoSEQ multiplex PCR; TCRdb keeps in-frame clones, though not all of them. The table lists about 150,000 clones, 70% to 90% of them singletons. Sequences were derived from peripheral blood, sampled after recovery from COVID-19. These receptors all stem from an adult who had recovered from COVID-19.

CDR3 DNA sequence: TGTGCCAGCAGTGGGGGACAGGGTATACTTAGCAATCAGCCCCAGCATTTT. Its translation: CASSGGQGILSNQPQHF. The chain has TRBV2 and TRBJ1-5; 9 nucleotides agree with TRBD1. Germline V gene lookup returns CDR1 SNHLY and CDR2 FYNNEI. The junction had 7 bases not matched to a gene; V was cut back by 4 bases and J by 0 bases. This CDR3 region has 17 residues. Full variable domain (remainder filled in from reference TRBV2 and TRBJ1-5): EPEVTQTPSHQVTQMGQEVILRCVPISNHLYFYWYRQILGQKVEFLVSFYNNEISEKSEIFDDQFSVERPDGSNFTLKIRSTKLEDSAMYFCASSGGQGILSNQPQHFGDGTRLSIL.

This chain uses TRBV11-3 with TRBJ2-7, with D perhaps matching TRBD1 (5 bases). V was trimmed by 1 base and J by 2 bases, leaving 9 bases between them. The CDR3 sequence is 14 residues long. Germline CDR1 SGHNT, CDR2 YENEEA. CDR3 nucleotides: TGTGCCAGCAGCTTAGGGGCAGGGCCCTACGAGCAGTACTTC. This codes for CASSLGAGPYEQYF.

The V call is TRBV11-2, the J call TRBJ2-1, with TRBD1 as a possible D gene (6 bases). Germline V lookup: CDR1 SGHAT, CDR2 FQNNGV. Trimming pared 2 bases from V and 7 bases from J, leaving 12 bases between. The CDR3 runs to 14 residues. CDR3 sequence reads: CASSLQQGRNEQFF. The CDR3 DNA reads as TGTGCCAGCAGCTTACAACAGGGTCGGAATGAGCAGTTCTTC.

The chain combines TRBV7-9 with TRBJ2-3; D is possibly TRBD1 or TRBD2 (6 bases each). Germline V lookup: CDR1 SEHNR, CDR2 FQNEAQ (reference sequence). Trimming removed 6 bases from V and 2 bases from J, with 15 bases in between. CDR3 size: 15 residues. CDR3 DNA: TGTGCCAGCAGGGAGGGGGGCCATCCCACAGATACGCAGTATTTT. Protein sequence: CASREGGHPTDTQYF. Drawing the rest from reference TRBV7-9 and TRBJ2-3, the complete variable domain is DTGVSQNPRHKITKRGQNVTFRCDPISEHNRLYWYRQTLGQGPEFLTYFQNEAQLEKSRLLSDRFSAERPKGSFSTLEIQRTEQGDSAMYLCASREGGHPTDTQYFGPGTRLTVL.

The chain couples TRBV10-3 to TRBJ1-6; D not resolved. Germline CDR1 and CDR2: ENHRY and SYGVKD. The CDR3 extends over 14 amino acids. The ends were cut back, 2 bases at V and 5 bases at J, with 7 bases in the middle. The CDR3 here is CAISESGDNSPLHF. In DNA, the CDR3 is TGTGCCATCAGTGAGAGTGGGGATAATTCACCCCTCCACTTT.

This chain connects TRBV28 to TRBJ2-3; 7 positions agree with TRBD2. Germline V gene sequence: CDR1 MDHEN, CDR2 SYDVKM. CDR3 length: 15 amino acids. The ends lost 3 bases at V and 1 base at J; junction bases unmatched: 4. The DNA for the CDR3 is TGTGCCAGCAGTTTCCCTGGGGGGGGCACAGATACGCAGTATTTT. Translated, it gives CASSFPGGGTDTQYF.